This TCR beta chain was identified during a study of blood T cell repertoires in COVID-19. This CDR3 spans 14 amino acids. Per germline, CDR1 SGHRS and CDR2 YFSETQ. Trimming cost V 3 bases and J 12 bases, with 22 bases left between them. Using immunoSEQ multiplex PCR, the repertoire was profiled, and TCRdb retains in-frame clones only, with some absent. In the table there are fewer than 50,000 clones, 85% to 90% of which are singletons. The sample was peripheral blood. The V and J genes are TRBV5-1 and TRBJ2-7, with D maybe TRBD1 (7 bases). The sequence was collected from a middle-aged man with active COVID-19. The CDR3 DNA sequence: TGCGCCAGCAGCTCAGAGACTAGTACAGGGGACAGGTACTTC. It encodes CASSSETSTGDRYF. The full variable domain, its missing parts supplied by reference TRBV5-1 and TRBJ2-7, is KAGVTQTPRYLIKTRGQQVTLSCSPISGHRSVSWYQQTPGQGLQFLFEYFSETQRNKGNFPGRFSGRQFSNSRSEMNVSTLELGDSALYLCASSSETSTGDRYFGPGTRLTVT.